A selection of T cell receptor beta chains follows, all from one sample in a study of prognosis after radiotherapy for stage I lung cancer. TCRdb redid the calling of the multiplex PCR reads with MiXCR, one entry per CDR3 protein. Of about 14,000 distinct CDR3 sequences in the sample, about 27% were seen once. Sequenced here: PBMCs, sampled before or after stereotactic body radiation therapy (not recorded which). The receptors shown here come from a donor at least 50 years old with non-small cell lung cancer. The CDR3 runs from the conserved cysteine through the conserved F or W. A D gene is named only where the DNA matches it firmly. Expanded clones are given a class, and other clones once, few, many or no size at all.

CASSLGQGEYNTIYF TGTGCCAGCAGCTTAGGCCAGGGAGAATACAACACCATATATTTT medium-sized TRBJ1-3 15 TRBV13 -
CASRQALSSTDTQYF TGTGCCAGCAGACAAGCCCTCTCTAGCACAGATACGCAGTATTTT medium-sized TRBJ2-3 15 TRBV28 -
CASTDAGALTVTQYF TGTGCCAGCACCGATGCTGGGGCGCTTACTGTGACGCAGTATTTT medium-sized TRBJ2-3 15 TRBV28 -
CASSLGTGGSGNTIYF TGTGCCAGCAGCTTAGGGACAGGGGGCTCTGGAAACACCATATATTTT many TRBJ1-3 16 TRBV7-8 TRBD1
CASMVTIGMAVSGELFF TGTGCCAGCATGGTGACTATCGGGATGGCCGTTTCCGGGGAGCTGTTTTTT - TRBJ2-2 17 TRBV6-2/TRBV6-3 -
CASSQDISAYNEQFF TGTGCCAGCAGTCAAGATATTTCGGCCTACAATGAGCAGTTCTTC medium-sized TRBJ2-1 15 TRBV27 -
CASPSGGDYGYTF TGTGCCAGTCCTTCTGGAGGGGACTATGGCTACACCTTC few TRBJ1-2 13 TRBV12-3/TRBV12-4 -
CASKSETVHYGYTF TGTGCCAGCAAGAGCGAGACAGTCCACTATGGCTACACCTTC many TRBJ1-2 14 TRBV19 -
CASSQWTSANTGELFF TGTGCCAGCAGCCAGTGGACAAGCGCGAACACCGGGGAGCTGTTTTTT many TRBJ2-2 16 TRBV3-1 -
CASSTGLPFQGELFF TGTGCCAGCAGCACGGGACTTCCTTTTCAGGGGGAGCTGTTTTTT many TRBJ2-2 15 TRBV7-6 -
CASNQYRTSGNTIYF TGTGCCAGCAACCAGTATAGGACCTCTGGAAACACCATATATTTT - TRBJ1-3 15 TRBV7-6 -
CASGVQDLISYNEQFF TGCGCCAGCGGGGTACAGGACCTAATCTCCTACAATGAGCAGTTCTTC many TRBJ2-1 16 TRBV4-1 -
CASSLTGGPQHF TGTGCCAGCAGCTTGACAGGGGGGCCCCAGCATTTT many TRBJ1-5 12 TRBV5-5 TRBD1
CASSYQGGPQHF TGTGCCAGCAGTTACCAGGGGGGGCCCCAGCATTTT many TRBJ1-5 12 TRBV6-4 TRBD1
CASSHPQGTTGELFF TGCGCCAGCAGCCATCCCCAGGGAACCACCGGGGAGCTGTTTTTT many TRBJ2-2 15 TRBV4-1 -